This T cell receptor (beta chain) was recorded in a study of T cell responses to AZD1222 COVID-19 vaccine. Using immunoSEQ multiplex PCR, the repertoire was profiled, and TCRdb retains in-frame clones only, with some absent. The profile covers under 85,000 clones, with around nine tenths appearing a single time and around 3.4% taken by the ten largest. The germline V gene encodes CDR1 MNHEY and CDR2 SVGAGI. V was shortened by 7 bases and J by 8 bases, with 17 bases between the two germline ends. The CDR3 has 13 residues. The rearrangement uses TRBV6-5 and TRBJ1-2; D gene uncertain. The sample consisted of peripheral blood, taken 28 days after the second AZD1222 dose. This TCR derives from an adult who received the AZD1222 COVID-19 vaccine. The CDR3 is CASNTERNRGYTF. The CDR3 coding sequence is TGTGCCAGCAACACAGAAAGGAATCGGGGCTACACCTTC.